The 18 T cell receptor beta chains reported below all come from one sample, sequenced in a study of vaccination and CD4 T cells after COVID-19 (dated by TCRdb to between 2022 and 2023). Receptor amplification or capture employed PCR. The instrument given in TCRdb is Illumina iSeq 100. DNA from cultured CD4+ T cells underwent TCR sequencing with the Oncomine TCR Beta short-read assay at the Johns Hopkins FTIC core. TCRdb redid the processing of the public reads, applying fastp at Q25 and MiXCR, and retained in-frame beta chains. Identical CDR3 proteins give one entry, which carries the most common genes and DNA. The sample table lists roughly 14,000 distinct CDR3 sequences, around 50% of them with a count of one. Of the sample, over 15% falls within the top ten clones. Reading the label with the study, this specimen's treatment or condition is: roughly 10-day PBMC culture with coronavirus spike peptide pools or control peptides (ViraFEST assay).

These receptors' antigens are unknown. The sequencing input was CD4+ T cells from blood, cultured in vitro. These receptors all stem from a human donor who had recovered from COVID-19.

In DNA, the CDR3 is TGTGCCACCGGACGACAGGGGGTCGGTGAAGCTTTCTTT. Its protein is CATGRQGVGEAFF. The chain combines TRBV24-1 with TRBJ1-1; 9 bases align to TRBD1. Germline V lookup: CDR1 KGHDR, CDR2 SFDVKD. V lost 9 bases, J lost 7 bases, and 8 bases stayed unmatched. The CDR3 contains 13 residues.

Note on this clonotype: The junction differs from germline at one of its ends, possibly a read error. This sequence joins TRBV7-2 and TRBJ2-3; D is undetermined. Germline loops: CDR1 SGHTA, CDR2 FQGNSA. This CDR3 has 11 amino acids. The CDR3 nucleotides read TGTGCCAGCAGCTTAAGTTATACGCAATATTTT. It yields the protein CASSLSYTQYF.

The table lists this clonotype with a few counts. The CDR3 nucleotides are TGTGCCAGCAGCCTTATTGGGGGCGGGGAGCTGTTTTTT. This codes for CASSLIGGGELFF. V gene TRBV27 combines with J gene TRBJ2-2; D may be TRBD1 or TRBD2 (5 bases each). Trimming pared 6 bases from V and 7 bases from J, leaving 12 bases between. Germline V gene sequence: CDR1 MNHEY, CDR2 SMNVEV (reference sequence). The CDR3 runs 13 residues.

The rearrangement uses TRBV6-2 or TRBV6-3 and TRBJ1-1; D unresolved. V gave up 0 bases and J gave up 4 bases, with 6 bases separating them. The CDR3 sequence is 13 residues long. Germline V gene data show CDR1 as MNHEY and CDR2 as SVGEGT. The CDR3 sequence: CASSYSVSTEAFF. CDR3 nucleotides: TGTGCCAGCAGTTACTCGGTGAGCACTGAAGCTTTCTTT.

The chain employs TRBV7-9 and TRBJ1-3, with D possibly being TRBD1 (5 bases). Germline CDR1 and CDR2: SEHNR and FQNEAQ (reference sequence). The CDR3 is made up of 15 amino acids. V shed 2 bases and J shed 0 bases, with 8 bases lying between them. The CDR3 DNA reads TGTGCCAGCAGCTTACAGGGACGCTCTGGAAACACCATATATTTT. The encoded protein is CASSLQGRSGNTIYF.

The chain has TRBV7-2 and TRBJ2-1; tentatively, D is TRBD1 (6 bases). Germline CDR1 reads SGHTA; CDR2 reads FQGNSA. The CDR3 consists of 16 residues. V was shortened by 5 bases and J by 2 bases, with 16 bases between the two germline ends. The CDR3 nucleotides are TGTGCCAGCAGCCGGACCAGGGGCCAAACCTACAATGAGCAGTTCTTC. Its translation: CASSRTRGQTYNEQFF.

The chain is built from TRBV7-8 and TRBJ1-6, with TRBD1 identical over 8 bases. The CDR3 runs 15 residues. V shed 5 bases, J shed 4 bases, and the junction held 4 bases outside the gene matches. Germline CDR1 reads SGHVS; CDR2 reads FQNEAQ. The CDR3 DNA reads as TGTGCCAGCAGCACGGGACAGGTGTATAATTCACCCCTCCACTTT. The encoded protein is CASSTGQVYNSPLHF.

The V gene is TRBV30, the J gene TRBJ1-6; 9 bases agree with TRBD1. The length of the CDR3 is 14 residues. CDR1 GTSNPN and CDR2 SVGIG come from the germline V gene (reference sequence). The J segment lost 8 bases and the V segment lost 5 bases, leaving 7 bases of the junction unmatched. The chain's CDR3 is CAWDGQGRDSPLHF. CDR3 bases: TGTGCCTGGGATGGACAGGGGCGAGATTCACCCCTCCACTTT.

V is TRBV10-3 and J is TRBJ1-1, with a possible D match to TRBD1 (6 bases). Trimming stripped 6 bases from V and 1 base from J, with 9 bases between. CDR1 and CDR2 (germline): ENHRY, SYGVKD. The CDR3 extends over 13 amino acids. Here the CDR3 reads CAIRGQPNTEAFF. In nucleotides, the CDR3 is TGTGCCATCAGAGGACAGCCGAACACTGAAGCTTTCTTT.

The chain carries TRBV11-2 and TRBJ2-1, with a weak D call TRBD2 (5 bases). With 5 bases removed from V and 0 bases from J, the gap between germline ends came to 14 bases. Germline values: CDR1 SGHAT, CDR2 FQNNGV. This CDR3 is 16 amino acids long. The DNA for the CDR3 is TGTGCCAGCAGCACCCGGAGGCAGAGCTCCTACAATGAGCAGTTCTTC. It is translated as CASSTRRQSSYNEQFF.

The sample holds one count of this clonotype. V is TRBV4-2 and J is TRBJ2-3; D possibly corresponds to TRBD2 (5 bases). The V and J ends lost 4 bases and 3 bases respectively, with 20 bases between them. The CDR3 consists of 17 residues. Germline values: CDR1 LGHNA, CDR2 YNFKEQ. The chain's CDR3 is CASSPTSQAPGTDTQYF. DNA for the CDR3: TGTGCCAGCAGCCCCACCTCGCAGGCTCCGGGAACAGATACGCAGTATTTT.

The chain joins TRBV20-1 to TRBJ1-6; 8 bases are shared with TRBD1. CDR1 and CDR2 from the germline V gene are DFQATT and SNEGSKA (reference sequence). This CDR3 spans 14 amino acids. After removal of 5 bases from V and 10 bases from J, the junction contained 10 bases not matched to a gene. This CDR3 is CSAGWTGIKSPLHF. DNA for the CDR3: TGCAGTGCTGGATGGACAGGGATAAAATCACCCCTCCACTTT.

This clonotype was seen a single time. DNA of the CDR3: TGTGCCAGCAGAAGGGGGCAGGGTCAAGGTACGCAGTATTTT. Protein sequence: CASRRGQGQGTQYF. V gene TRBV2 combines with J gene TRBJ2-3; 7 nucleotides match TRBD1. The germline V gene has CDR1 SNHLY and CDR2 FYNNEI. The V segment lost 6 bases and the J segment 8 bases; nucleotides outside the gene matches: 11. The CDR3 runs to 14 residues.

The chain combines TRBV28 with TRBJ1-2, with D hard to call. This CDR3 is built from 13 residues. Germline assignment: CDR1 MDHEN and CDR2 SYDVKM. V was clipped by 5 bases and J by 8 bases, with 15 bases between them. This chain's CDR3 is CASSLPPVGGYTF. The DNA for the CDR3 is TGTGCCAGCAGTCTTCCCCCGGTCGGCGGCTACACCTTC.

The V gene is TRBV20-1, the J gene TRBJ2-2, with 9 bases fitting TRBD1. The CDR3 runs 15 residues. V lost 0 bases to trimming and J lost 4 bases; unmatched junction nucleotides: 3. Germline CDR1 DFQATT, CDR2 SNEGSKA (reference sequence). The CDR3 spells CSARELDRGTGELFF. The CDR3 DNA reads as TGCAGTGCTAGAGAATTGGACAGGGGCACCGGGGAGCTGTTTTTT.

This chain links TRBV5-5 with TRBJ1-2, with D uncertain. Between the trimmed V and J ends, which lost 4 bases and 6 bases, there was a span of 10 bases. The V gene's germline CDR1 is SGHKS and CDR2 YYEKEE (reference sequence). The CDR3 has 12 amino acids. The CDR3 sequence is CASSVLVDGYTF. As DNA, the CDR3 is TGTGCCAGCAGCGTCCTAGTTGATGGCTACACCTTC.

The chain combines TRBV6-5 with TRBJ1-4; D is ambiguous. Per the germline V gene, CDR1 is MNHEY and CDR2 is SVGAGI. V was clipped by 2 bases and J by 5 bases, with 3 bases between them. This CDR3 contains 12 residues. The CDR3 loop reads CASSYRNEKLFF. CDR3 coding DNA: TGTGCCAGCAGTTACAGAAATGAAAAACTGTTTTTT.

The chain couples TRBV20-1 to TRBJ2-7; tentative D call: TRBD2 (5 bases). Trimming removed 1 base from V and 7 bases from J, with 8 bases in between. Germline V lookup: CDR1 DFQATT, CDR2 SNEGSKA (reference sequence). The CDR3 loop spans 11 amino acids. This CDR3 is CSARAGNEQYF. The CDR3 DNA sequence: TGCAGTGCTAGAGCCGGGAATGAGCAGTACTTC.